The 23 T cell receptor beta chains listed next were all sequenced from one sample in a study of molecular identifiers for immune sequencing clone quantification. MiXCR was run by TCRdb on the PCR reads, yielding one entry per CDR3 protein. The table shows some 650,000 distinct CDR3 sequences, with roughly 21% occurring only once. The sample comprised naive CD8+ T cells from blood, with Jurkat cell RNA spiked in. The subset was: FACS-sorted CD8+CD4-CCR7+CD45RA+ naive T cells. These receptors were taken from a human donor in good health. Some libraries in this study had Jurkat cell RNA spiked in.

The J gene is TRBJ1-2, the V gene TRBV11-2; TRBD1 is a possible D gene (5 bases). The CDR3 consists of 14 residues. V was shortened by 0 bases and J by 4 bases, with 9 bases between the two germline ends. CDR1 and CDR2 (germline): SGHAT, FQNNGV. This chain's CDR3 is CASSLERDGYGYTF. The CDR3 DNA follows: TGTGCCAGCAGCTTAGAACGGGACGGCTATGGCTACACCTTC.

The chain is built from TRBV5-6 and TRBJ2-4; no definite D call. V was shortened by 0 bases and J by 8 bases, with 3 bases between the two germline ends. Germline values: CDR1 SGHDT, CDR2 YYEEEE. The CDR3 totals 11 residues. DNA for the CDR3: TGTGCCAGCAGCTTGGCGGACATTCAGTACTTC. Amino acids: CASSLADIQYF.

This clonotype was seen once. Given a much more abundant clone one base away, this may be a read error. The CDR3 here is CASSPPPGSEQYF. The CDR3 DNA reads TGTGCCAGCAGCCCCCCCCCGGGGTCCGAGCAGTACTTC. The chain uses TRBV7-6 and TRBJ2-7, with a possible D match to TRBD2 (5 bases). V shed 5 bases and J shed 6 bases, with 14 bases lying between them. The CDR3 runs to 13 residues. The germline V gene encodes CDR1 SGHVS and CDR2 FNYEAQ. The full variable domain, rest sourced from reference TRBV7-6 and TRBJ2-7, is GAGVSQSPRYKVTKRGQDVALRCDPISGHVSLYWYRQALGQGPEFLTYFNYEAQQDKSGLPNDRFSAERPEGSISTLTIQRTEQRDSAMYRCASSPPPGSEQYFGPGTRLTVT.

This clonotype has a count of ten or more. This sequence joins TRBV3-1 and TRBJ2-3; TRBD2 matches 11 bases. The CDR3 covers 16 residues. The trim removed 1 base at V and 2 bases at J, leaving 2 bases unmatched. Germline CDR1 LGHDT, CDR2 YNNKEL (reference sequence). CDR3 DNA sequence: TGTGCCAGCAGCCAAGGACTAGCGGGGTACACAGATACGCAGTATTTT. Translation gives CASSQGLAGYTDTQYF.

The chain joins TRBV6-2 or TRBV6-3 to TRBJ2-1; unclear D gene. Germline CDR1 and CDR2: MNHEY and SVGEGT. The CDR3 has 13 residues. With 7 bases removed from V and 2 bases from J, the gap between germline ends came to 9 bases. CDR3 loop: CASTGDAYNEQFF. For the CDR3, the DNA is TGTGCCAGCACGGGTGACGCCTACAATGAGCAGTTCTTC.

This clonotype was seen repeatedly, ten times or more. The chain has TRBV4-3 and TRBJ1-1; D unresolved. Trimming removed 1 base at V and 0 bases at J, with 21 bases between. This CDR3 spans 19 amino acids. CDR1 and CDR2 from the germline V gene are LGHNA and YSLEER. CDR3 region: CASSQVPFGPENMNTEAFF. The CDR3 DNA is TGCGCCAGCAGCCAAGTCCCCTTTGGGCCAGAAAACATGAACACTGAAGCTTTCTTT.

This clonotype was seen at least ten times. V is TRBV9 and J is TRBJ2-7; no clear D gene. V lost 0 bases to trimming and J lost 2 bases, with 9 bases between them. The CDR3 is 14 residues long. Germline-derived CDR1 and CDR2 are SGDLS and YYNGEE. CDR3 bases: TGTGCCAGCAGCGTAGGCACAAATCCCTACGAGCAGTACTTC. It is translated as CASSVGTNPYEQYF.

About this clonotype: A much more abundant neighbour one base away suggests this may be a read error. V gene TRBV28 combines with J gene TRBJ2-3, with 7 bases that match TRBD2. Germline trimming cut 5 bases from V and 6 bases from J; bases unmatched to any gene: 17. The germline V gene has CDR1 MDHEN and CDR2 SYDVKM. The CDR3 sequence is 17 residues long. As DNA, the CDR3 is TGTGCCAGCAGTATGCCGACTAGCAGGAGTTTGTGGGATACGCAGTATTTT. Its translation is CASSMPTSRSLWDTQYF.

This clonotype was seen repeatedly, ten times or more. The chain employs TRBV5-6 and TRBJ2-7; TRBD2 agrees at 7 bases. The CDR3 spans 14 residues. With 3 bases clipped from V and 4 bases from J, the junction kept 7 bases outside the gene matches. Germline values: CDR1 SGHDT, CDR2 YYEEEE. The CDR3 DNA follows: TGTGCCAGCAGCTGGGGACTATCTGAGTACGAGCAGTACTTC. Encoded protein: CASSWGLSEYEQYF.

This rearrangement joins TRBV4-1 to TRBJ2-1, with D maybe TRBD1 (6 bases). CDR3 length: 14 amino acids. Germline V gene lookup returns CDR1 MGHRA and CDR2 YSYEKL. The ends were cut back, 3 bases at V and 7 bases at J, with 13 bases in the middle. This CDR3 is CASSQDSVANEQFF. The CDR3 DNA reads TGCGCCAGCAGCCAGGACAGTGTAGCAAATGAGCAGTTCTTC.

In its sample, this clonotype was seen many times. The chain carries TRBV29-1 and TRBJ1-1; D is ambiguous. The V end lost 4 bases, the J end lost 1 base, and 4 bases lay between the germline ends. This CDR3 has 11 amino acids. Germline assignment: CDR1 SQVTM and CDR2 ANQGSEA. CDR3 amino acids: CSVVANTEAFF. The CDR3 DNA reads TGCAGCGTTGTAGCGAACACTGAAGCTTTCTTT.

The rearrangement links TRBV6-6 to TRBJ1-3; D is unresolved. The CDR3 runs to 17 residues. CDR1 is MNHNY, CDR2 SVGAGI, per germline (reference sequence). Trimming took 2 bases from V and 0 from J, leaving 14 bases between them. In nucleotides, the CDR3 is TGTGCCAGCAGTTACCCCGGCCCAAAAAACTCTGGAAACACCATATATTTT. Its protein is CASSYPGPKNSGNTIYF.

Points on this clonotype: Without the conserved terminal phenylalanine or tryptophan, this CDR3 likely stems from a read error. CDR3 sequence: CASSLGDSGGATDTQYL. The CDR3 coding sequence is TGTGCCAGCAGCCTCGGAGATAGCGGGGGGGCCACAGATACGCAGTATCTT. The rearrangement joins TRBV6-2 or TRBV6-3 to TRBJ2-3, with 11 bases identical to TRBD2. The CDR3 has 17 amino acids. Germline V lookup: CDR1 MNHEY, CDR2 SVGEGT. V lost 6 bases to trimming and J lost 2 bases; unmatched junction nucleotides: 10.

The table lists this clonotype with a few counts. The V call is TRBV5-6, the J call TRBJ2-7, with 9 bases lining up with TRBD2. Germline V gene sequence: CDR1 SGHDT, CDR2 YYEEEE. The CDR3 is 16 amino acids. With V trimmed by 6 bases and J by 0 bases, 10 bases remained unmatched. CDR3 amino acids: CASTRVRAGGSYEQYF. CDR3 nucleotides: TGTGCCAGCACCCGCGTGAGAGCGGGGGGCTCCTACGAGCAGTACTTC.

This clonotype was recorded once. A much larger clonotype is one base distant, so this may be a read error. J is TRBJ2-7 and V is TRBV11-2; 7 bases align to TRBD1. Germline V gene lookup returns CDR1 SGHAT and CDR2 FQNNGV. The CDR3 spans 14 residues. CDR3 in amino acids: CVSSTWDRNYEQYF. CDR3 nucleotide sequence: TGTGTCAGCAGCACCTGGGACAGAAACTACGAGCAGTACTTC. Together with reference TRBV11-2 and TRBJ2-7, the CDR3 gives the full variable domain: EAGVAQSPRYKIIEKRQSVAFWCNPISGHATLYWYQQILGQGPKLLIQFQNNGVVDDSQLPKDRFSAERLKGVDSTLKIQPAKLEDSAVYLCVSSTWDRNYEQYFGPGTRLTVT.

This clonotype was picked up many times. The rearrangement joins TRBV7-2 to TRBJ1-1, with D possibly matching TRBD1 (5 bases). Germline CDR1 is SGHTA and CDR2 is FQGNSA. The CDR3 is made up of 14 amino acids. Trimming pared 1 base from V and 5 bases from J, leaving 11 bases between. The CDR3 nucleotides are TGTGCCAGCAGCTTAGTCAGGGAGGGAACTGAAGCTTTCTTT. As protein: CASSLVREGTEAFF. The variable domain in full, with the rest retrieved from reference TRBV7-2 and TRBJ1-1, is GAGVSQSPSNKVTEKGKDVELRCDPISGHTALYWYRQSLGQGLEFLIYFQGNSAPDKSGLPSDRFSAERTGGSVSTLTIQRTQQEDSAVYLCASSLVREGTEAFFGQGTRLTVV.

The CDR3 nucleotides are TGCGCCAGCAGCGAGGTGGCCAACTTCGGGCAGTACTTC. Translated, it gives CASSEVANFGQYF. V gene TRBV4-1 combines with J gene TRBJ2-7; no firm D call. In germline, CDR1 is MGHRA, CDR2 YSYEKL. Trimming shortened V by 5 bases and J by 9 bases, and 17 bases separated the two germline ends. The CDR3 is 13 residues long.

Comment on this clonotype: A read error is possible here, since a much larger clone lies one base away. The rearrangement uses TRBV4-1 and TRBJ2-7, with 9 bases aligning to TRBD2. Germline CDR1 reads MGHRA; CDR2 reads YSYEKL. The CDR3 has 15 residues. CDR3 residues: CASGQAGGTSYEQYF. DNA for the CDR3: TGCGCCAGCGGCCAAGCGGGGGGAACCTCCTACGAGCAGTACTTC.

V gene TRBV9 combines with J gene TRBJ2-7, with D uncertain. Trimming took off 4 bases at V and 1 base at J, with 15 bases between the two ends. This CDR3 spans 15 amino acids. CDR1 is SGDLS and CDR2 is YYNGEE in the germline V gene. Written as DNA, the CDR3 is TGTGCCAGCAGCCCCCAAGGGTTTGAGTCCTACGAGCAGTACTTC. It is translated as CASSPQGFESYEQYF.

This clonotype was counted a few times. Germline and junction disagree at one end, which may indicate a read error. The rearrangement joins TRBV15 to TRBJ2-7, with 9 bases lining up with TRBD1. Per germline, CDR1 LNHNV and CDR2 YYDKDF (reference sequence). This CDR3 spans 15 amino acids. The CDR3 loop reads CAASSLGTGPYEQYF. The CDR3 DNA sequence: TGTGCCGCCAGCAGTTTGGGGACAGGGCCCTACGAGCAGTACTTC.

A remark on this clonotype: A clone one base away is much larger, so this may be a read error. V usage is TRBV9 and J usage is TRBJ2-2; perhaps D is TRBD1 or TRBD2 (5 bases each). Per the germline V gene, CDR1 is SGDLS and CDR2 is YYNGEE. CDR3 size: 12 residues. CDR3 sequence reads: CASSVRDGELSF. The CDR3 nucleotides are TGTGCCAGCAGCGTACGGGACGGGGAGCTGTCTTTT.

Notes on this clonotype: A much bigger clone sits one base away, suggesting this may be a read error. J is TRBJ2-3 and V is TRBV12-3 or TRBV12-4, with 8 positions matching TRBD1. The CDR3 is made up of 13 amino acids. As DNA, the CDR3 is TGTGCCAGCAATGGACAGGGAACGGATACGCAGTGTTTT. Protein: CASNGQGTDTQCF.

Turning to this clonotype: This sequence may be a read error, since a much larger clone differs from it by one base. The chain employs TRBV11-2 and TRBJ2-7; D possibly matches TRBD1 or TRBD2 (5 bases each). Germline CDR1 reads SGHAT; CDR2 reads FQNNGV. This CDR3 is 16 amino acids long. CDR3 coding DNA: TGTGCCAGCAGCCTAGACCGGGACCCCAGGTACTACGAGCCGTACTTC. It translates to CASSLDRDPRYYEPYF.